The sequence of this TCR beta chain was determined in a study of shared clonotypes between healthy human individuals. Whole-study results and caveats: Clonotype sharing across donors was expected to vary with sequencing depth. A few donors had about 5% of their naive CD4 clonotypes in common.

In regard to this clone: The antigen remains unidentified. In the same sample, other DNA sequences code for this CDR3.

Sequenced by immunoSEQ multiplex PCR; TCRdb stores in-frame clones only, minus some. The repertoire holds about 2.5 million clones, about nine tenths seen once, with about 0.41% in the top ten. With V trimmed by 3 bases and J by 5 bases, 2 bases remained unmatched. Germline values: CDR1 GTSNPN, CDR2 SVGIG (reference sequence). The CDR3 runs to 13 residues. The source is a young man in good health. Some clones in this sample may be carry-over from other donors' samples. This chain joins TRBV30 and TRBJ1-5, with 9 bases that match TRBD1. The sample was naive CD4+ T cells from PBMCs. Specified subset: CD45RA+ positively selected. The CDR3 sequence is CAWSRDRDQPQHF. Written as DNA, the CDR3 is TGTGCCTGGAGCCGGGACAGGGATCAGCCCCAGCATTTT.